A selection of T cell receptor beta chains follows, all from one sample in a study of T cells in Graves' hyperthyroidism and ophthalmopathy. TCRdb used MiXCR to reprocess the multiplex PCR reads, holding one entry per CDR3 protein. There are hundreds of thousands of distinct CDR3 sequences in the sample; 35% to 40% occur only once, and approximately 8.7% lies in the top ten. Sequencing used blood. Receptors originate from a young man with Graves' hyperthyroidism. The CDR3 runs from the conserved cysteine through the conserved F or W. D genes are given only for firm matches. Size values are once, few and many counts, or a class for expanded clones, and some rows have none.

TRBJ1-4 . TRBV10-3 . 15 TGTGCCAGCAGTGGGGGGGCCGGAACTAATGAAAAACTGTTTTTT CASSGGAGTNEKLFF
TRBJ2-7 . TRBV7-8 many 12 TGTGCCAGCGGACCCGGGCCGCACGAGCAGTACTTC CASGPGPHEQYF
TRBJ1-3 . TRBV7-2 . 15 TGTGCCAGCAGCTTAGGAGCGGGAGGTGGAAACACCATATATTTT CASSLGAGGGNTIYF
TRBJ2-7 . TRBV7-2 . 14 TGTGCCAGCAGCTTGGGGGCGTTCTCCTACGAGCAGTACTTC CASSLGAFSYEQYF
TRBJ1-1 TRBD1 TRBV5-4 few 14 TGTGCCAGCAGCTACAACAGGGGGGACACTGAAGCTTTCTTT CASSYNRGDTEAFF
TRBJ1-2 . TRBV15 few 14 TGTGCCACCAGCAGTTCGGACCTAAACTATGGCTACACCTTC CATSSSDLNYGYTF
TRBJ2-5 TRBD2 TRBV6-5 . 15 TGTGCCAGCAGTCCTAGCGGGAGTCTAGGGGAGACCCAGTACTTC CASSPSGSLGETQYF
TRBJ1-2 . TRBV25-1 . 16 TGTGCCAGCAGTTTATCGATGGACTACGGCCTCTATGGCTACACCTTC CASSLSMDYGLYGYTF
TRBJ2-2 . TRBV24-1 many 15 TGTGCCACCAGTGAGGCCCAGGGAAACACCGGGGAGCTGTTTTTT CATSEAQGNTGELFF
TRBJ2-3 . TRBV6-5 once 16 TGTGCCAGCAGAAACTCTGGAGGGGGCCTTCGGGCTACGCAGTATTTT CASRNSGGGLRATQYF
TRBJ2-5 . TRBV7-8 . 14 TGTGCCAGCACCCCGGGGCTCCGGTGGGAGACCCAGTACTTC CASTPGLRWETQYF
TRBJ1-1 . TRBV7-2 few 15 TGTGCCAGCAGCTCCTGGGACCCCTTAAGCGCTGAAGCTTTCTTT CASSSWDPLSAEAFF
TRBJ2-2 . TRBV7-2 . 16 TGTGCCAGCAGCTTGCTGGGCGTTCGGAACACCGGGGAGCTGTTTTTT CASSLLGVRNTGELFF
TRBJ2-5 TRBD2 TRBV27 . 15 TGTGCCAGCACCACCAGCGGGGGCCGGAGAGAGACCCAGTACTTC CASTTSGGRRETQYF
TRBJ2-5 TRBD1 TRBV7-9 . 16 TGTGCCAGCAGCGCAGGGGGCCATCAGCCCCAAGAGACCCAGTACTTC CASSAGGHQPQETQYF
TRBJ1-2 TRBD1 TRBV25-1 . 14 TGTGCCAGCAGTGAATATGGGACAGGCTATGGCTACACCTTC CASSEYGTGYGYTF
TRBJ2-5 TRBD2 TRBV5-1 . 17 TGCGCCAGCAGCGCAGCTAGCGGGGTCAGGATGGGAGAGACCCAGTACTTC CASSAASGVRMGETQYF
TRBJ1-1 TRBD1 TRBV7-4 few 14 TGCGCCAGCAGCAGGACAGGGAAGGGCACTGAAGCTTTCTTT CASSRTGKGTEAFF
TRBJ2-2 . TRBV7-9 few 16 TGTGCCAGCAGTCCCCTCGCCCAGAGCGAGACCGGGGAGCTGTTTTTT CASSPLAQSETGELFF
TRBJ1-1 . TRBV9 few 15 TGTGCCAGCAGCCCAGAGGTCGGGGGCAAGACTGAAGCTTTCTTT CASSPEVGGKTEAFF
TRBJ2-7 . TRBV7-2 . 15 TGTGCCAGCAGCCCAGGGGACTTCAGCTCCTACGAGCAGTACTTC CASSPGDFSSYEQYF
TRBJ2-1 . TRBV24-1 . 14 TGTGCCACCAATGAGGAGGGGTCATACAATGAGCAGTTCTTC CATNEEGSYNEQFF
TRBJ1-3 . TRBV5-1 . 15 TGCGCCAGCAGCTCTGAAACGCTCTCTGGAAACACCATATATTTT CASSSETLSGNTIYF
TRBJ2-7 . TRBV6-1 . 17 TGTGCCAGCAGTACCTCCCGGGACCCAACCGTACCCTACGAGCAGTACTTC CASSTSRDPTVPYEQYF
TRBJ1-6 . TRBV25-1 . 16 TGTGCCAGCAGCCAAGATCTCACAGGGTATAATTCACCCCTCCACTTT CASSQDLTGYNSPLHF
TRBJ1-2 TRBD1 TRBV2 many 13 TGTGCCAGCAGCGACAGGGGTTCAAGAGGCTACACCTTC CASSDRGSRGYTF
TRBJ2-6 TRBD1 TRBV10-1 . 17 TGTGCCTGCAGTTCACCCATCAGGGGGTCTGGGGCCAACGTCCTGACTTTC CACSSPIRGSGANVLTF
TRBJ2-7 TRBD1 TRBV29-1 . 12 TGCAGCGTGTACGGGGGGACAGGGGAGCAGTACTTC CSVYGGTGEQYF
TRBJ2-7 . TRBV9 few 14 TGTGCCAGCAGCCAAGGGGCAGGGTACCGCGAGCAGTACTTC CASSQGAGYREQYF
TRBJ1-1 TRBD1 TRBV29-1 many 13 TGCAGCGCCGCGGACAGGGGATGGACTGAAGTTTTCTTT CSAADRGWTEVFF
TRBJ1-1 TRBD1 TRBV19 few 14 TGTGCCAGTAGTGTGGGACAGGGGGCTGCTGAAGCTTTCTTT CASSVGQGAAEAFF
TRBJ2-7 TRBD2 TRBV5-8 many 14 TGTGCCAGCAGCAGACTAGCGGGAATCGACGAGCAGTACTTC CASSRLAGIDEQYF
TRBJ1-1 . TRBV11-2 . 17 TGTGCCAGCAGCTTAGCTACAGGTCCTACCCGGATAACTGAAGCTTTCTTT CASSLATGPTRITEAFF
TRBJ2-5 . TRBV25-1 few 15 TGTGCCAGCAGTCCTAGCGCGCGGGGCGGGGAGACCCAGTACTTC CASSPSARGGETQYF
TRBJ1-4 TRBD1 TRBV29-1 many 12 TGCAGCCTGAGGGGGCCCGATGAAAAACTGTTTTTT CSLRGPDEKLFF
TRBJ2-7 . TRBV7-2 few 15 TGCGCCAGCCACCGACCGCCGGTAGAGTGGGGCGAGCAGTACTTC CASHRPPVEWGEQYF
TRBJ1-5 . TRBV2 . 16 TGTGCCAGCAGTGAAGGCGCCGGGACCTACAATCAGCCCCAGCATTTT CASSEGAGTYNQPQHF
TRBJ1-5 TRBD1 TRBV19 many 15 TGTGCCAGTACCACGTATACAGGGGTGGATCAGCCCCAGCATTTT CASTTYTGVDQPQHF
TRBJ2-7 . TRBV19 . 13 TGTGCCAGTAGTATTAGTGACCTCGGAGAGCAGTACTTC CASSISDLGEQYF
TRBJ1-1 . TRBV10-3 . 12 TGTGCCATCAATTGGGGGGGCACTGAAGCTTTCTTT CAINWGGTEAFF
TRBJ2-7 . TRBV20-1 many 13 TGCAGTGCTAGAGATCCGGCTACCTACGAGCAGTACTTC CSARDPATYEQYF
TRBJ2-7 . TRBV20-1 . 16 TGCAGTGCTAGAGATACCACCCGAGGGTTCGACTACGAGCAGTACTTC CSARDTTRGFDYEQYF
TRBJ1-3 TRBD1 TRBV7-2 . 16 TGTGCCAGCAGCATCGGGACAGGGGGCAGTGGAAACACCATATATTTT CASSIGTGGSGNTIYF
TRBJ1-1 . TRBV15 many 14 TGTGCCACCAGCAGATACGGAGAGATCGGAGAAGCTTTCTTT CATSRYGEIGEAFF